The 25 T cell receptor beta chains below come from one sample, sequenced in a study of spatial heterogeneity in lung cancer. TCRdb processed the 5' RACE reads anew with MiXCR; each CDR3 protein has one entry. The sample consists of some 3,400 distinct CDR3 sequences, around 14% of them appearing once. The study's findings and limits: Mutation tallies in tumors tracked expanded intratumoral alpha and beta TCR counts.

Time point meaning: sample taken at primary tumor resection. The antigens of these receptors remain unknown. The sample consisted of lung tumor tissue, taken at surgery. Source of these receptors: a female donor with early-stage non-small cell lung cancer.

The sample holds a few counts of this clonotype. The size of this beta chain means little, since it is a stray read in a library made for alpha chains. This sequence joins TRBV5-1 and TRBJ1-5; 7 bases fit TRBD1. V was pared by 2 bases and J by 7 bases, with 6 bases of the junction left unmatched. This CDR3 is 14 amino acids long. Germline loops: CDR1 SGHRS, CDR2 YFSETQ. This chain's CDR3 is CASSFTGAGQPQHF. In nucleotides, the CDR3 is TGCGCCAGCAGCTTTACAGGGGCCGGGCAGCCCCAGCATTTT.

About this clonotype: This beta chain is a stray read from a library made for alpha chains; its abundance is not meaningful. The rearrangement joins TRBV7-3 to TRBJ2-1; possible D gene TRBD2, 7 bases. V was cut by 5 bases and J by 10 bases, with 15 bases left in between. Germline V gene data show CDR1 as SGHTA and CDR2 as FQGTGA. This CDR3 contains 13 residues. DNA for the CDR3: TGTGCCAGCAGCCCCGGGGGGCCACGGGAGCAGTTCTTC. Residues: CASSPGGPREQFF.

This clonotype came up many times. Since the library was made to target alpha chains, this beta chain is a stray read and its abundance is not meaningful. This rearrangement joins TRBV20-1 to TRBJ2-1, with a tentative D call TRBD2 (6 bases). Germline CDR1 DFQATT, CDR2 SNEGSKA (reference sequence). The CDR3 spans 14 residues. Trimming took 5 bases from V and 6 from J, leaving 17 bases between them. The CDR3 loop is CSARRDSGPNEQFF. Written as DNA, the CDR3 is TGCAGTGCTCGCCGGGACTCGGGCCCCAATGAGCAGTTCTTC.

By sample fraction, this clonotype is medium-sized. Little can be read into the size of this beta chain, an off-target read in a library designed for alpha chains. The V gene is TRBV7-2, the J gene TRBJ2-3; TRBD1 matches 8 bases. The CDR3 totals 16 residues. The trim removed 5 bases at V and 5 bases at J, leaving 12 bases unmatched. Germline V gene sequence: CDR1 SGHTA, CDR2 FQGNSA. The CDR3 nucleotides are TGTGCCAGCAGCCCCCTACGGCAGGGGGCGGGAGATACGCAGTATTTT. Protein: CASSPLRQGAGDTQYF.

By sample share, this clonotype is medium-sized. This beta chain slipped into a library made for alpha chains as a stray read, so its size is not meaningful. The genes are TRBV7-2 and TRBJ2-5; D uncertain. Germline V gene lookup returns CDR1 SGHTA and CDR2 FQGNSA. This CDR3 spans 14 amino acids. V was trimmed by 1 base and J by 1 base, leaving 7 bases between them. The CDR3 bases are TGTGCCAGCAGCTTAGGGGGTACCCAAGAGACCCAGTACTTC. This encodes CASSLGGTQETQYF.

In its sample, this clonotype was seen many times. Since it is a stray read in a library aimed at alpha chains, this beta chain has a size that is not meaningful. V gene TRBV20-1 combines with J gene TRBJ2-3, with a weak D call TRBD2 (5 bases). CDR1 DFQATT and CDR2 SNEGSKA come from the germline V gene (reference sequence). V was trimmed by 6 bases and J by 6 bases, leaving 19 bases between them. CDR3 size: 14 residues. The CDR3 DNA is TGCAGTGCCCAACGTTGGACTGTTGGCGATACGCAGTATTTT. It translates to CSAQRWTVGDTQYF.

This clonotype was counted at least ten times. Because this beta chain is a stray read in a library intended to capture alpha chains, its abundance should not be given much weight. The chain carries TRBV7-9 and TRBJ2-6; D ambiguous. The germline CDR1 and CDR2 sequences are SEHNR and FQNEAQ (reference sequence). The CDR3 sequence is 13 residues long. V lost 5 bases, J lost 1 base, and 3 bases lay in between. CDR3 loop: CASSESGANVLTF. The CDR3 nucleotides are TGTGCCAGCAGCGAATCTGGGGCCAACGTCCTGACTTTC. The entire variable domain, with the rest obtained from reference TRBV7-9 and TRBJ2-6, is as follows: DTGVSQNPRHKITKRGQNVTFRCDPISEHNRLYWYRQTLGQGPEFLTYFQNEAQLEKSRLLSDRFSAERPKGSFSTLEIQRTEQGDSAMYLCASSESGANVLTFGAGSRLTVL.

This clonotype was found a few times. Being off target in a library aimed at alpha chains, this beta chain has a size of little meaning. The V gene is TRBV28, the J gene TRBJ1-3; no firm D call. V was shortened by 5 bases and J by 2 bases, with 10 bases between the two germline ends. This CDR3 comprises 14 residues. Per the germline V gene, CDR1 is MDHEN and CDR2 is SYDVKM. The DNA for the CDR3 is TGTGCCAGCAGTGCCGGTTTTGCTGGAAACACCATATATTTT. Amino acids: CASSAGFAGNTIYF. The complete variable domain, with remaining parts taken from reference TRBV28 and TRBJ1-3, reads DVKVTQSSRYLVKRTGEKVFLECVQDMDHENMFWYRQDPGLGLRLIYFSYDVKMKEKGDIPEGYSVSREKKERFSLILESASTNQTSMYLCASSAGFAGNTIYFGEGSWLTVV.

This clonotype was observed a few times. Since it is a stray read in a library aimed at alpha chains, this beta chain has a size that is not meaningful. The genes are TRBV19 and TRBJ2-7; D assignment may be TRBD1 or TRBD2 (5 bases each). This CDR3 is 11 amino acids long. CDR1 and CDR2 (germline): LNHDA, SQIVND (reference sequence). Trimming removed 9 bases at V and 4 bases at J, with 10 bases between. CDR3 coding DNA: TGTGCCAGCACTGGGGGATACGAGCAGTACTTC. Its protein is CASTGGYEQYF.

Note on this clonotype: The library was built for alpha chains, so this beta chain is an off-target read and its size means little. V gene TRBV7-8 combines with J gene TRBJ2-7; a weak D match, TRBD1 (6 bases). Germline lookup yields CDR1 SGHVS and CDR2 FQNEAQ. The CDR3 is 18 amino acids. The V and J ends lost 2 bases and 0 bases respectively, with 20 bases between them. The CDR3, as DNA: TGTGCCAGCAGCTTATATATACGCCCCGGGACACTCTCCTACGAGCAGTACTTC. It yields the protein CASSLYIRPGTLSYEQYF.

By share, this clonotype ranks as medium-sized. With the library built for alpha chains, this beta chain is off target and its frequency is not meaningful. The chain is built from TRBV29-1 and TRBJ2-3, with 13 bases matching TRBD2. The CDR3 is 18 amino acids. V dropped 1 base and J dropped 5; count of bases not matched to a gene: 12. Germline CDR1 and CDR2: SQVTM and ANQGSEA. The CDR3, as DNA: TGCAGCGTTGAAGGTGGTGTCACTAGCGGGGGGGCCGTAGATACGCAGTATTTT. This codes for CSVEGGVTSGGAVDTQYF.

About this clonotype itself: One junction end disagrees with the germline gene, perhaps due to a read error. The size of this beta chain means little, since it is a stray read in a library made for alpha chains. The chain employs TRBV7-7 and TRBJ2-5, with no clear D. Germline CDR1 SSHAT, CDR2 FNYEAQ (reference sequence). This CDR3 has 14 amino acids. The CDR3 is CASSPRLTKETQYF. As DNA, the CDR3 is TGTGCTAGCAGCCCCCGGCTGACGAAAGAGACCCAGTACTTC.

In this sample, this clonotype is medium-sized. This beta chain came through as a stray read in a library set up for alpha chains, and its size says little. The chain carries TRBV7-4 and TRBJ1-1; D uncertain. This CDR3 contains 13 residues. Trimming cost V 8 bases and J 6 bases, with 16 bases left between them. Germline-derived CDR1 and CDR2 are SGHVT and SQSDAQ. CDR3 coding DNA: TGTGCCAGCGGTTGGGGAGACATCGCTGAAGCTTTCTTT. It specifies CASGWGDIAEAFF.

Many counts were recorded for this clonotype. Within a library made for alpha chains, this beta chain is off target, and its count is uninformative. The chain is built from TRBV5-1 and TRBJ2-3; TRBD2 aligns across 7 bases. J lost 6 bases, V lost 5 bases, and 6 bases had no gene match. The CDR3 totals 13 residues. Germline CDR1 is SGHRS and CDR2 is YFSETQ. The CDR3 loop is CASRTSPPDTQYF. The CDR3, as DNA: TGCGCCAGCAGGACTAGCCCGCCTGATACGCAGTATTTT.

This clonotype was seen ten or more times. This beta chain is an off-target read within a library intended for alpha chains, so its frequency means little. This chain joins TRBV5-1 and TRBJ2-6; tentative D call: TRBD2 (6 bases). In germline, CDR1 is SGHRS, CDR2 YFSETQ. V was trimmed by 7 bases and J by 4 bases, leaving 21 bases between them. The CDR3 spans 17 residues. In DNA, the CDR3 is TGCGCCAGCTCCCCGGAGGGCAGACCTCTAGGGGCCAACGTCCTGACTTTC. As protein: CASSPEGRPLGANVLTF.

On this clonotype: As an off-target read in a library built for alpha chains, this beta chain has a frequency of little significance. V and J are TRBV28 and TRBJ2-5, with 7 bases lining up with TRBD2. From germline, CDR1 is MDHEN and CDR2 SYDVKM. J lost 1 base, V lost 3 bases, and 11 bases had no gene match. The CDR3 is made up of 17 amino acids. The CDR3 sequence is CASSLIPSGGFQETQYF. The CDR3 nucleotides read TGTGCCAGCAGTTTGATCCCTAGCGGCGGATTCCAAGAGACCCAGTACTTC.

This clonotype rates as medium-sized. This beta chain is a stray sequence in a library constructed for alpha chains; its clone size is not meaningful. The chain carries TRBV3-1 and TRBJ2-5; D remains ambiguous. V lost 2 bases, J lost 7 bases, and 17 bases lay in between. CDR1 and CDR2 from the germline V gene are LGHDT and YNNKEL (reference sequence). The CDR3 spans 15 residues. The chain's CDR3 is CASSQLLDARSTQYF. CDR3 DNA: TGTGCCAGCAGCCAACTACTGGACGCCCGCTCGACCCAGTACTTC.

Within the sample, this clonotype is medium-sized. Because this beta chain is a stray read in a library intended to capture alpha chains, its abundance should not be given much weight. The J gene is TRBJ1-4, the V gene TRBV5-6; 8 nucleotides line up with TRBD1. The germline V gene encodes CDR1 SGHDT and CDR2 YYEEEE. This CDR3 has 15 amino acids. Trimming took 5 bases from V and 7 from J; bases not matched to a gene: 10. CDR3 nucleotide sequence: TGTGCCAGCAGACGTTCCGGGACAGGTCCTGAAAAACTGTTTTTT. Translation: CASRRSGTGPEKLFF.

This clonotype showed up just a few times. This beta chain is off target for a library built for alpha chains, so its abundance means little. J is TRBJ2-3 and V is TRBV20-1, with TRBD2 matching 10 bases. In germline, CDR1 is DFQATT, CDR2 SNEGSKA (reference sequence). This CDR3 has 14 residues. V dropped 6 bases and J dropped 1; count of bases not matched to a gene: 4. CDR3 in amino acids: CSAPLAGGTDTQYF. The CDR3 DNA is TGCAGTGCCCCTCTAGCGGGGGGCACAGATACGCAGTATTTT.

This clonotype is categorized as medium-sized (0.01 to 0.1%). Little can be read into the size of this beta chain, an off-target read in a library designed for alpha chains. The chain links TRBV30 to TRBJ2-5; D remains ambiguous. In germline, CDR1 is GTSNPN, CDR2 SVGIG (reference sequence). The CDR3 spans 15 residues. Trimming removed 1 base from V and 2 bases from J, with 14 bases in between. The CDR3 loop reads CAWSDGLAEQETQYF. The CDR3 DNA reads TGTGCCTGGAGTGACGGGTTAGCAGAACAAGAGACCCAGTACTTC.

This clonotype occurred many times. This beta chain is an off-target read within a library intended for alpha chains, so its frequency means little. This chain uses TRBV6-6 with TRBJ1-2; D is possibly TRBD1 (5 bases). CDR1 and CDR2 (germline): MNHNY, SVGAGI (reference sequence). This CDR3 has 13 amino acids. The V and J ends lost 5 bases and 8 bases respectively, with 15 bases between them. CDR3 loop: CASSPGRQEGYTF. CDR3 DNA sequence: TGTGCCAGCAGTCCGGGACGGCAGGAAGGCTACACCTTC.

This clonotype was found once. This beta chain slipped into a library made for alpha chains as a stray read, so its size is not meaningful. The chain joins TRBV28 to TRBJ1-5; possibly TRBD1 for D (6 bases). Germline V CDR1 and CDR2: MDHEN, SYDVKM. V lost 2 bases to trimming and J lost 1 base, with 9 bases between them. The CDR3 totals 15 residues. The CDR3 nucleotides read TGTGCCAGCAGTTTAGGGACATTAAGCAATCAGCCCCAGCATTTT. Amino acids: CASSLGTLSNQPQHF.

Within the sample, this clonotype is medium-sized. A library prepared for alpha chains yielded this beta chain as an off-target read; its size is of little meaning. The chain carries TRBV7-8 and TRBJ1-1; tentative D call: TRBD1 (6 bases). Germline loops: CDR1 SGHVS, CDR2 FQNEAQ. V lost 4 bases to trimming and J lost 11 bases, with 11 bases between them. The CDR3 is 11 amino acids. In nucleotides, the CDR3 is TGTGCCAGCAGCTCTAAGGGGGAGGCTTTCTTT. Amino acids: CASSSKGEAFF.

In its sample, this clonotype ranks as medium-sized (0.01 to 0.1%). This beta chain lies outside the target of a library built for alpha chains; its clone size means little. V is TRBV5-1 and J is TRBJ2-6; D not resolved. The length of the CDR3 is 15 residues. The V end was cut by 2 bases, the J end by 0 bases, with 6 bases between. Germline-derived CDR1 and CDR2 are SGHRS and YFSETQ. The CDR3: CASSLSNSGANVLTF. The CDR3 DNA reads TGCGCCAGCAGCTTATCAAACTCTGGGGCCAACGTCCTGACTTTC.

In this sample, this clonotype is medium-sized. Little can be read into the size of this beta chain, an off-target read in a library designed for alpha chains. The V and J genes are TRBV20-1 and TRBJ2-1, with D possibly being TRBD2 (6 bases). From germline, CDR1 is DFQATT and CDR2 SNEGSKA (reference sequence). The CDR3 has 17 residues. V gave up 3 bases and J gave up 1 base, with 19 bases separating them. The CDR3 is CSASTPPAGRSYNEQFF. The CDR3 DNA reads as TGCAGTGCTAGTACCCCGCCGGCAGGGAGGTCCTACAATGAGCAGTTCTTC.